These T cell receptor beta chains were read from a single sample in a study of post-analysis software for immune sequencing data. TCRdb called the PCR reads again in MiXCR, with one record for every CDR3 protein. The sample consists of roughly 800,000 distinct CDR3 sequences, approximately 50% of them appearing once. The specimen sequenced was blood. These receptors came from a girl aged 10-17 years with multiple sclerosis. Both conserved end residues are part of each CDR3. The order of the fields is D gene, J gene, V gene, clone size, CDR3 protein, CDR3 DNA. The D gene is left open where the match is weak. Some rows mark clone size as missing; the rest say once, few, many or name a class of expanded clone.

d_gene: TRBD1; j_gene: TRBJ2-7; v_gene: TRBV6-5; abundance: NA; CDR3aa: CASSGTGVPYEQYF; CDR3nt: TGTGCCAGCAGTGGGACAGGGGTACCCTACGAGCAGTACTTC
d_gene: NA; j_gene: TRBJ2-5; v_gene: TRBV15; abundance: few; CDR3aa: CATSRDPRAPETQYF; CDR3nt: TGTGCCACCAGCAGAGATCCGAGGGCGCCGGAGACCCAGTACTTC
d_gene: NA; j_gene: TRBJ1-6; v_gene: TRBV6-5; abundance: NA; CDR3aa: CASSRGANSPLHF; CDR3nt: TGTGCCAGCAGCCGAGGGGCTAATTCACCCCTCCACTTT
d_gene: TRBD1; j_gene: TRBJ1-1; v_gene: TRBV4-2; abundance: NA; CDR3aa: CASSQDLGRGDTEAFF; CDR3nt: TGTGCCAGCAGCCAAGATCTGGGCAGGGGGGACACTGAAGCTTTCTTT
d_gene: TRBD1; j_gene: TRBJ2-7; v_gene: TRBV5-5; abundance: few; CDR3aa: CASSARDSLLLEQYF; CDR3nt: TGTGCCAGCAGCGCCCGGGACAGTCTACTTCTCGAGCAGTACTTC
d_gene: NA; j_gene: TRBJ2-5; v_gene: TRBV6-2/TRBV6-3; abundance: NA; CDR3aa: CASRIYGAGKETQYF; CDR3nt: TGTGCCAGCAGAATCTACGGCGCAGGGAAAGAGACCCAGTACTTC
d_gene: NA; j_gene: TRBJ2-3; v_gene: TRBV2; abundance: NA; CDR3aa: CASCEVGRADTQYF; CDR3nt: TGTGCCAGCTGTGAAGTGGGACGGGCAGATACGCAGTATTTT
d_gene: TRBD1; j_gene: TRBJ1-2; v_gene: TRBV6-1; abundance: NA; CDR3aa: CASSVDRGRFYGYTF; CDR3nt: TGTGCCAGCAGTGTTGACAGGGGGCGGTTTTATGGCTACACCTTC
d_gene: NA; j_gene: TRBJ1-5; v_gene: TRBV20-1; abundance: NA; CDR3aa: CSARDWRGHQPQHF; CDR3nt: TGCAGTGCTAGAGATTGGAGGGGACATCAGCCCCAGCATTTT
d_gene: NA; j_gene: TRBJ2-2; v_gene: TRBV5-1; abundance: NA; CDR3aa: CASSPRGDPNTGELFF; CDR3nt: TGCGCCAGCAGCCCGAGGGGGGACCCGAACACCGGGGAGCTGTTTTTT
d_gene: TRBD2; j_gene: TRBJ2-1; v_gene: TRBV20-1; abundance: NA; CDR3aa: CSAGRIGGEKNEQFF; CDR3nt: TGCAGTGCTGGTCGTATCGGGGGGGAAAAGAATGAGCAGTTCTTC
d_gene: NA; j_gene: TRBJ1-6; v_gene: TRBV4-2; abundance: NA; CDR3aa: CASSQDGGGGRNSPLHF; CDR3nt: TGTGCCAGCAGCCAAGATGGGGGCGGGGGGAGAAATTCACCCCTCCACTTT
d_gene: TRBD2; j_gene: TRBJ2-1; v_gene: TRBV9; abundance: NA; CDR3aa: CASSRSGGSNEQFF; CDR3nt: TGTGCCAGCTCCCGTAGCGGGGGGTCGAATGAGCAGTTCTTC
d_gene: TRBD1; j_gene: TRBJ2-7; v_gene: TRBV27; abundance: few; CDR3aa: CASSSQGPTYEQYF; CDR3nt: TGTGCCAGCAGTTCACAGGGGCCAACCTACGAGCAGTACTTC
d_gene: NA; j_gene: TRBJ2-1; v_gene: TRBV12-3/TRBV12-4; abundance: NA; CDR3aa: CASSFLAGGQFF; CDR3nt: TGTGCCAGCAGTTTTCTTGCGGGTGGGCAGTTCTTC
d_gene: TRBD2; j_gene: TRBJ2-3; v_gene: TRBV13; abundance: NA; CDR3aa: CASSLTAGTSRGGTQYF; CDR3nt: TGTGCCAGCAGCTTAACTGCCGGGACTAGTAGGGGGGGTACGCAGTATTTT
d_gene: NA; j_gene: TRBJ1-6; v_gene: TRBV5-1; abundance: once; CDR3aa: CASSLSDRSSYNSPLHF; CDR3nt: TGCGCCAGCAGCTTAAGTGACCGGAGCTCCTATAATTCACCCCTCCACTTT
d_gene: NA; j_gene: TRBJ2-1; v_gene: TRBV20-1; abundance: NA; CDR3aa: CSAGHGDNEQFF; CDR3nt: TGCAGTGCGGGCCACGGGGACAATGAGCAGTTCTTC
d_gene: NA; j_gene: TRBJ2-3; v_gene: TRBV4-2; abundance: few; CDR3aa: CASSLGRLADTQYF; CDR3nt: TGTGCCAGCAGCCTAGGAAGGTTAGCTGATACGCAGTATTTT
d_gene: NA; j_gene: TRBJ2-3; v_gene: TRBV5-1; abundance: few; CDR3aa: CASSLGLARADTQYF; CDR3nt: TGCGCCAGCAGCTTGGGGCTAGCCCGAGCGGATACGCAGTATTTT
d_gene: TRBD2; j_gene: TRBJ2-7; v_gene: TRBV5-1; abundance: NA; CDR3aa: CASSWGLAASSYNEQYF; CDR3nt: TGCGCCAGCAGCTGGGGACTAGCGGCGAGCTCCTACAATGAGCAGTACTTC
d_gene: NA; j_gene: TRBJ2-7; v_gene: TRBV24-1; abundance: NA; CDR3aa: CATSDFAGSHEQYF; CDR3nt: TGTGCCACCAGTGATTTCGCAGGGAGCCACGAGCAGTACTTC
d_gene: NA; j_gene: TRBJ2-7; v_gene: TRBV4-2; abundance: NA; CDR3aa: CASSPVASPNAYEQYF; CDR3nt: TGTGCCAGCAGCCCCGTGGCTTCGCCCAATGCCTACGAGCAGTACTTC
d_gene: NA; j_gene: TRBJ2-7; v_gene: TRBV20-1; abundance: NA; CDR3aa: CSATLIPGPISEQYF; CDR3nt: TGCAGTGCCACCCTCATTCCCGGGCCCATTAGCGAGCAGTACTTC
d_gene: NA; j_gene: TRBJ1-4; v_gene: TRBV9; abundance: once; CDR3aa: CASSTDGEREKLFF; CDR3nt: TGTGCCAGCAGCACGGACGGGGAGAGAGAAAAACTGTTTTTT
d_gene: NA; j_gene: TRBJ2-1; v_gene: TRBV19; abundance: NA; CDR3aa: CASSQGRVESEQFF; CDR3nt: TGTGCCAGTAGTCAGGGGAGGGTTGAAAGTGAGCAGTTCTTC
d_gene: NA; j_gene: TRBJ2-3; v_gene: TRBV20-1; abundance: NA; CDR3aa: CSARKFRADTDTQYF; CDR3nt: TGCAGTGCTAGAAAATTTCGGGCTGACACAGATACGCAGTATTTT
d_gene: TRBD1; j_gene: TRBJ1-2; v_gene: TRBV10-3; abundance: NA; CDR3aa: CAISEGTGTPNYGYTF; CDR3nt: TGTGCCATCAGTGAGGGGACAGGAACCCCTAACTATGGCTACACCTTC
d_gene: TRBD2; j_gene: TRBJ2-1; v_gene: TRBV15; abundance: NA; CDR3aa: CATSRAKGTSGPNEQFF; CDR3nt: TGTGCCACCAGCAGGGCTAAAGGGACTAGCGGGCCTAATGAGCAGTTCTTC
d_gene: NA; j_gene: TRBJ2-6; v_gene: TRBV29-1; abundance: many; CDR3aa: CSVGRAGANVLTF; CDR3nt: TGCAGCGTTGGACGGGCTGGGGCCAACGTCCTGACTTTC
d_gene: NA; j_gene: TRBJ2-7; v_gene: TRBV29-1; abundance: NA; CDR3aa: CSVTLRGYEQYF; CDR3nt: TGCAGCGTTACATTACGCGGCTACGAGCAGTACTTC
d_gene: TRBD2; j_gene: TRBJ2-5; v_gene: TRBV7-9; abundance: NA; CDR3aa: CASSTIAGLQETQYF; CDR3nt: TGTGCCAGCAGCACCATAGCGGGGCTCCAAGAGACCCAGTACTTC
d_gene: TRBD1; j_gene: TRBJ2-1; v_gene: TRBV20-1; abundance: few; CDR3aa: CSARDAPGTGVSYNEQFF; CDR3nt: TGCAGTGCTAGAGATGCCCCCGGGACAGGGGTCTCCTACAATGAGCAGTTCTTC
d_gene: NA; j_gene: TRBJ2-7; v_gene: TRBV29-1; abundance: NA; CDR3aa: CSVDVSGDNYEQYF; CDR3nt: TGCAGCGTTGACGTATCGGGGGATAACTACGAGCAGTACTTC
d_gene: NA; j_gene: TRBJ1-5; v_gene: TRBV7-9; abundance: NA; CDR3aa: CASARSTNQPQHF; CDR3nt: TGTGCCAGCGCGCGGTCTACCAATCAGCCCCAGCATTTT
d_gene: TRBD1; j_gene: TRBJ1-2; v_gene: TRBV6-5; abundance: NA; CDR3aa: CASKTGQGWLGYTF; CDR3nt: TGTGCCAGCAAGACGGGACAGGGTTGGCTTGGCTACACCTTC
d_gene: NA; j_gene: TRBJ1-1; v_gene: TRBV6-6; abundance: few; CDR3aa: CVGGNTEAFF; CDR3nt: TGTGTCGGGGGGAACACTGAAGCTTTCTTT
d_gene: NA; j_gene: TRBJ2-3; v_gene: TRBV20-1; abundance: NA; CDR3aa: CSADGTSTDTQYF; CDR3nt: TGCAGTGCGGACGGGACTAGCACAGATACGCAGTATTTT
d_gene: NA; j_gene: TRBJ2-1; v_gene: TRBV6-6; abundance: NA; CDR3aa: CASSYSIGRGYNEQFF; CDR3nt: TGTGCCAGCAGTTACTCGATAGGCAGGGGCTACAATGAGCAGTTCTTC
d_gene: TRBD2; j_gene: TRBJ2-1; v_gene: TRBV11-2; abundance: NA; CDR3aa: CASSYRRLAGYYNEQFF; CDR3nt: TGTGCCAGCAGCTACCGCCGACTAGCGGGCTACTACAATGAGCAGTTCTTC
d_gene: NA; j_gene: TRBJ2-7; v_gene: TRBV6-6; abundance: NA; CDR3aa: CASSPVVTEQYF; CDR3nt: TGTGCCAGCAGTCCAGTGGTCACGGAGCAGTACTTC
d_gene: NA; j_gene: TRBJ2-3; v_gene: TRBV7-9; abundance: NA; CDR3aa: CASPSVSTDTQYF; CDR3nt: TGCGCCAGCCCCTCAGTCAGCACAGATACGCAGTATTTT
d_gene: NA; j_gene: TRBJ2-5; v_gene: TRBV12-3/TRBV12-4; abundance: NA; CDR3aa: CASTFGGGKETQYF; CDR3nt: TGTGCCAGCACCTTCGGGGGCGGAAAAGAGACCCAGTACTTC
d_gene: NA; j_gene: TRBJ2-3; v_gene: TRBV19; abundance: NA; CDR3aa: CASSIRDTQYF; CDR3nt: TGTGCCAGTAGTATCAGAGATACGCAGTATTTT
d_gene: NA; j_gene: TRBJ2-6; v_gene: TRBV10-3; abundance: NA; CDR3aa: CATASAGANSGANVLTF; CDR3nt: TGTGCCACCGCTTCTGCGGGGGCGAACTCTGGGGCCAACGTCCTGACTTTC
d_gene: NA; j_gene: TRBJ1-2; v_gene: TRBV14; abundance: NA; CDR3aa: CASSQDKVEQRVYGYTF; CDR3nt: TGTGCCAGCAGCCAAGATAAAGTAGAACAGAGGGTCTATGGCTACACCTTC
d_gene: NA; j_gene: TRBJ2-7; v_gene: TRBV11-1; abundance: NA; CDR3aa: CASSLPQGRGSYNEQYF; CDR3nt: TGTGCCAGCAGCTTACCCCAGGGCCGGGGCTCCTACAATGAGCAGTACTTC
d_gene: TRBD1; j_gene: TRBJ1-1; v_gene: TRBV12-3/TRBV12-4; abundance: NA; CDR3aa: CASRRTGGSAEAFF; CDR3nt: TGTGCCAGCAGGCGGACAGGGGGGTCAGCTGAAGCTTTCTTT
d_gene: TRBD1; j_gene: TRBJ1-1; v_gene: TRBV6-6; abundance: few; CDR3aa: CASIPTGRGTEAFF; CDR3nt: TGTGCCAGCATCCCGACAGGGCGAGGGACTGAAGCTTTCTTT
d_gene: TRBD1; j_gene: TRBJ1-1; v_gene: TRBV6-6; abundance: NA; CDR3aa: CASSYGTGGTEAFF; CDR3nt: TGTGCCAGCAGTTACGGGACAGGGGGGACTGAAGCTTTCTTT
d_gene: NA; j_gene: TRBJ2-6; v_gene: TRBV29-1; abundance: NA; CDR3aa: CSVEETGIYSGANVLTF; CDR3nt: TGCAGCGTTGAGGAAACCGGGATTTACTCTGGGGCCAACGTCCTGACTTTC